The T cell receptor (beta chain) described here comes from a study of T cells after yellow fever vaccination. This clonotype was picked up a small number of times. Its antigen is unknown. The study's findings and limits: Only a small proportion of the clonotypes turned up in both the CD4 and the CD8 compartments, likely arising from convergent recombination. Post-booster repertoires contained most primary-vaccination clones again (about 95% CD4, 88% CD8). Repertoires sorted by FACS could include abundant clonotypes that are contaminants from the bulk population.

5'RACE template switching produced TCR cDNA carrying a universal primer site and UMIs. MiXCR, applied by TCRdb to the 5' RACE reads, yields one record per CDR3 protein. The sample has 300,000 to 400,000 distinct CDR3 sequences, roughly 7.5% seen once. From germline, CDR1 is LGHDT and CDR2 YNNKEL (reference sequence). The length of the CDR3 is 16 residues. The V and J ends lost 3 bases and 3 bases respectively, with 16 bases between them. This clonotype was obtained from a man aged 18 to 29 who received the YFV17D yellow fever vaccine. The V gene is TRBV3-1, the J gene TRBJ2-3; weak D call: TRBD1 (6 bases). The specimen was PBMCs, collected approximately 47 days after the first yellow fever vaccination. The CDR3 loop is CASSHVGAGETDTQYF. CDR3 DNA: TGTGCCAGCAGCCACGTCGGGGCAGGGGAAACAGATACGCAGTATTTT.